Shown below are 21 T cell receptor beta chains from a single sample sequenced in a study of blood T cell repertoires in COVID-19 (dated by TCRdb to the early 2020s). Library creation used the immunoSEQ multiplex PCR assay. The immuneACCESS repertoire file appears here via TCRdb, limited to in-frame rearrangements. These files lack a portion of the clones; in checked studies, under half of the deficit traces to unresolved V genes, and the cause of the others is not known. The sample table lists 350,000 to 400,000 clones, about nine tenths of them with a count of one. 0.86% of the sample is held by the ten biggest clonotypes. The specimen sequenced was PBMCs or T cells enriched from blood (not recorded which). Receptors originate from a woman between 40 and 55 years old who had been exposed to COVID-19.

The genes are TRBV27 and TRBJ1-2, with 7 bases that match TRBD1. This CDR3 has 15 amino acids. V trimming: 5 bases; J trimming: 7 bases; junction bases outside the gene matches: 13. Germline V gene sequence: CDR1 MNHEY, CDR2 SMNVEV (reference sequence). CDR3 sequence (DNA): TGTGCCAGCAGTCCCCTAGACAGGGTGCTTGGTGGCTACACCTTC. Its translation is CASSPLDRVLGGYTF.

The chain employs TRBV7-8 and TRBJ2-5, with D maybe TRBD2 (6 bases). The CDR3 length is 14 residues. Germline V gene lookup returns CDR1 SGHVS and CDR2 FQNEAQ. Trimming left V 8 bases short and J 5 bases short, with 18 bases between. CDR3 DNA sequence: TGTGCCAGCGCACTGGGACTCCGGGGTGAGACCCAGTACTTC. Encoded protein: CASALGLRGETQYF.

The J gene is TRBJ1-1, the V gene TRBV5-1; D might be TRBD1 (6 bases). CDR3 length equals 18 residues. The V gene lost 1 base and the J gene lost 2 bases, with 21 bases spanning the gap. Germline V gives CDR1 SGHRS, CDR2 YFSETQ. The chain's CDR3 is CASSLRRTALTLNTEAFF. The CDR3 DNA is TGCGCCAGCAGCTTGAGGCGGACAGCACTTACACTCAACACTGAAGCTTTCTTT.

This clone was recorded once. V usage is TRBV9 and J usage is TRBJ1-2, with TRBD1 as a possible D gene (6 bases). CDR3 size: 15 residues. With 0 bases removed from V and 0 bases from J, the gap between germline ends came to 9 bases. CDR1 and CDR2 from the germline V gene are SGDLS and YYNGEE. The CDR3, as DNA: TGTGCCAGCAGCGTAGATTGGACAGCTAACTATGGCTACACCTTC. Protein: CASSVDWTANYGYTF.

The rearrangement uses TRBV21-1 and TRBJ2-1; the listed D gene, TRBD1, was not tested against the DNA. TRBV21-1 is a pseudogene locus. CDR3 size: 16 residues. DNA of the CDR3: TGTGCCAGCAGCAAAGCAGGGGCTAGCTCCTACAATGAGCAGTTCTTC. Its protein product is CASSKAGASSYNEQFF.

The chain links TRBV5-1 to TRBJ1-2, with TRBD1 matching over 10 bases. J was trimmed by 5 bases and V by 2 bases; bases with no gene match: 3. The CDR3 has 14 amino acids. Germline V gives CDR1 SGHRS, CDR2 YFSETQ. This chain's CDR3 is CASSFGQGEYGYTF. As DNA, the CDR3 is TGCGCCAGCAGCTTCGGACAGGGGGAATATGGCTACACCTTC. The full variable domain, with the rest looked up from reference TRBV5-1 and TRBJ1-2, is KAGVTQTPRYLIKTRGQQVTLSCSPISGHRSVSWYQQTPGQGLQFLFEYFSETQRNKGNFPGRFSGRQFSNSRSEMNVSTLELGDSALYLCASSFGQGEYGYTFGSGTRLTVV.

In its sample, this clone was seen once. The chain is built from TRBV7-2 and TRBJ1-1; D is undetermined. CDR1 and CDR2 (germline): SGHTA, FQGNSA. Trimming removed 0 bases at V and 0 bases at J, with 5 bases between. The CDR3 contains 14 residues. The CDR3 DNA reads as TGTGCCAGCAGCTTAGCTCCGGTGAACACTGAAGCTTTCTTT. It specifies CASSLAPVNTEAFF.

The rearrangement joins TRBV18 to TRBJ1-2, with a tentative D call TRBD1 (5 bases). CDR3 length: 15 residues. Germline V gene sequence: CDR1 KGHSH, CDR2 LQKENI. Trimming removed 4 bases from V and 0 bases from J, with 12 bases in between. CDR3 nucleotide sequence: TGTGCCAGCTCACTCAAGGGGTTTGCTAACTATGGCTACACCTTC. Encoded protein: CASSLKGFANYGYTF.

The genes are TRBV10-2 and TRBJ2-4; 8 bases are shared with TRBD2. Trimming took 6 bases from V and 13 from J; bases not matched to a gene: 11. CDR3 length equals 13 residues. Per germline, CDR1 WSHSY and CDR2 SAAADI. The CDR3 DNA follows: TGCGCCAGCAGCGGACTAGCCCAACAATTCCAGTACTTC. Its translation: CASSGLAQQFQYF.

Here the CDR3 DNA reads TGTGCCAGCAGCTTACCTGGACAGGGGAGGGCTTTCTTT. This sequence encodes CASSLPGQGRAFF. The rearrangement uses TRBV7-2 and TRBJ1-1, with 9 bases lining up with TRBD1. The CDR3 sequence is 13 residues long. CDR1 and CDR2 from the germline V gene are SGHTA and FQGNSA. With V trimmed by 2 bases and J by 11 bases, 6 bases remained unmatched. The full variable domain, its missing parts supplied by reference TRBV7-2 and TRBJ1-1, is GAGVSQSPSNKVTEKGKDVELRCDPISGHTALYWYRQSLGQGLEFLIYFQGNSAPDKSGLPSDRFSAERTGGSVSTLTIQRTQQEDSAVYLCASSLPGQGRAFFGQGTRLTVV.

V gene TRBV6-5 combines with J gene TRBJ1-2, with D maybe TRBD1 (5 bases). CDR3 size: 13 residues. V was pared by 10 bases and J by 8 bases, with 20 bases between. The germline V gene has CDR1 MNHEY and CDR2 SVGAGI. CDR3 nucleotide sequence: TGTGCCACCCGGGGAGGGGTCCTCGTGGGCTACACCTTC. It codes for CATRGGVLVGYTF.

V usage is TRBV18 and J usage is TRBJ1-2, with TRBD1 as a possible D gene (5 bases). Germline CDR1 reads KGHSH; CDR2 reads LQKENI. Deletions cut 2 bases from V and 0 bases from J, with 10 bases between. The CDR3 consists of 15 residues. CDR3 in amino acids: CASSPARASNYGYTF. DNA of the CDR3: TGTGCCAGCTCACCAGCCAGGGCCTCTAACTATGGCTACACCTTC.

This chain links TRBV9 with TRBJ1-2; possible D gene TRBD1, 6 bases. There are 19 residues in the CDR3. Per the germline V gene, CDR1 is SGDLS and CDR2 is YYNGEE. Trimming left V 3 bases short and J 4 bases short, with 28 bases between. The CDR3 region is CASSGSREIQGFYGYGYTF. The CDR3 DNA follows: TGTGCCAGCAGCGGTAGTAGGGAAATTCAGGGGTTTTATGGCTATGGCTACACCTTC.

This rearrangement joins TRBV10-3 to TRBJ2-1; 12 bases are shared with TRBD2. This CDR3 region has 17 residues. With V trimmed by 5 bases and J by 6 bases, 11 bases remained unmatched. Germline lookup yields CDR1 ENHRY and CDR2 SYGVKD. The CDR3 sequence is CAISSTSGGLPSNEQFF. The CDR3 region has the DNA TGTGCCATCAGTTCGACTAGCGGGGGACTCCCCTCCAATGAGCAGTTCTTC.

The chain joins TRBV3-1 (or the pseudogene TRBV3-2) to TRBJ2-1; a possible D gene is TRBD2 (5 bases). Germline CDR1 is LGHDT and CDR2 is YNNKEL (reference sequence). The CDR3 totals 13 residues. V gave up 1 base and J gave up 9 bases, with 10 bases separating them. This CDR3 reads CASSQGGPGEQFF. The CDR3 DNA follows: TGTGCCAGCAGCCAAGGAGGGCCGGGTGAGCAGTTCTTC.

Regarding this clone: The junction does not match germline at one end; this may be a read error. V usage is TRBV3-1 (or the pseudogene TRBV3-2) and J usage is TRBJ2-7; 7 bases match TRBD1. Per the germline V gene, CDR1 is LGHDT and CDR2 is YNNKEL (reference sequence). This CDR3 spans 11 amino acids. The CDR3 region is CASSQVGQRFF. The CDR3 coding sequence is TGTGCCAGCAGCCAAGTGGGACAGCGATTTTTC.

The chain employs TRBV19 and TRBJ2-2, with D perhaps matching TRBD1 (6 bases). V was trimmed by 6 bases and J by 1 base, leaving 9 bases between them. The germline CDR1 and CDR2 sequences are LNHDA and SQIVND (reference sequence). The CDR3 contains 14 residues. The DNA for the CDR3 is TGTGCCAGTAGGAAGGGACAGAACACCGGGGAGCTGTTTTTT. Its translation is CASRKGQNTGELFF.

The CDR3 nucleotides read TGTGCCAGCTCACCACGAGCAGGAACGGGAGATGAAAAACTGTTTTTT. This translates into CASSPRAGTGDEKLFF. J is TRBJ1-4 and V is TRBV18; no reliable D call. There are 16 residues in the CDR3. Between the trimmed V and J ends, which lost 1 base and 6 bases, there was a span of 15 bases. CDR1 and CDR2 from the germline V gene are KGHSH and LQKENI.

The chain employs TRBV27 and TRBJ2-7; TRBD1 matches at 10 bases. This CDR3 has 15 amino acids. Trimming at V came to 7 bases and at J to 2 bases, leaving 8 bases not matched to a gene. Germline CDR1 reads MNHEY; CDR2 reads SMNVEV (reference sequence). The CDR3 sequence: CASTRTGGDPYEQYF. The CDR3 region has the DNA TGTGCCAGCACCAGGACAGGGGGAGACCCCTACGAGCAGTACTTC.

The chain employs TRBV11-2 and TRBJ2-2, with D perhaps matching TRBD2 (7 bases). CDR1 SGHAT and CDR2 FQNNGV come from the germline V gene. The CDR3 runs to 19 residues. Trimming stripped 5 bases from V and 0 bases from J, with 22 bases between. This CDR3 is CASSLKASRGGTNTGELFF. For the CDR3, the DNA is TGTGCCAGCAGCCTAAAGGCAAGTCGCGGGGGCACGAACACCGGGGAGCTGTTTTTT.

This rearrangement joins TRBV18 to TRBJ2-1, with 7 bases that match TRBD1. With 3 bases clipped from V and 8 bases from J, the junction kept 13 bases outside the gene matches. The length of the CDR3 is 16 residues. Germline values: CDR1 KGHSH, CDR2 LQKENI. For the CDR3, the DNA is TGTGCCAGCTCACCTTTCGTCCAGGGGGTAGGCGATGAGCAGTTCTTC. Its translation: CASSPFVQGVGDEQFF.